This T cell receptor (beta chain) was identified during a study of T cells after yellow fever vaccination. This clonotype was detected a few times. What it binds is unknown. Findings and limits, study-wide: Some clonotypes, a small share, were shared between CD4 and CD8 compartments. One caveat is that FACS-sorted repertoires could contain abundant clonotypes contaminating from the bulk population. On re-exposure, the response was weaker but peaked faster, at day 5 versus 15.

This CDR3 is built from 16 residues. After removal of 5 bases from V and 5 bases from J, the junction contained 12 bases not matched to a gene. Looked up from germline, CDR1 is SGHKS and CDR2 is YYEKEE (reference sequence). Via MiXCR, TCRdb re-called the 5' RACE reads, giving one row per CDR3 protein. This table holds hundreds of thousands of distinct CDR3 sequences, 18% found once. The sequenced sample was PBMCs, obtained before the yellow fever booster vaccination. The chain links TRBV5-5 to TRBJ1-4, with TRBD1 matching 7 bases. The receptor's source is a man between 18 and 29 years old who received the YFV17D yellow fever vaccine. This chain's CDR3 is CASSSHPGQRNEKLFF. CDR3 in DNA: TGTGCCAGCAGTTCACATCCGGGACAGCGGAATGAAAAACTGTTTTTT.